This paragraph covers one T cell receptor (beta chain) sequence. Its cognate antigen has yet to be identified. There are no base qualities to consult, and no much larger clone falls within one base. Enrolling through a virtual design, the prospective study's participants ranged in age from roughly 18 to 95 years and lived across more than 20 United States geographic areas. To assign participants to cohorts, the prospective study relied on clinical history that participants themselves reported in a screening survey and a study questionnaire. For ImmuneRACE Cohort 3, a participant was defined as recovered based on two consecutive negative NP/OP PCR tests, clearance by a healthcare professional, or resolution of symptoms. Mobile phlebotomists in the prospective study collected whole blood, serum and a nasopharyngeal or oropharyngeal swab from every participant. Over a roughly 2-month period, participants in the prospective study had the option of providing additional blood draws and questionnaires. Before DNA extraction, prospective study blood samples were shipped either frozen or at room temperature.

Spanning cysteine to phenylalanine, the CDR3 consists of 16 amino acids. The only DNA kept is the CDR3, 48 bases in frame from the first base. V is shortened by 2 bases, J by 2 bases, and the region joining them spans 16 bases. CDR1 MNHEY and CDR2 SMNVEV were looked up in the germline V gene (reference sequence). TCRbeta CDR3 regions were amplified from genomic DNA by means of the immunoSEQ Assay, a bias-controlled multiplex PCR. Turning to the authors' computational methods: Nucleated cell counts per sample were estimated from amplification of reference gene primers within the assay. To quantify the absolute abundance of each unique TCRbeta CDR3 rearrangement, sequence reads were collapsed and filtered. For each sample, productive Simpson clonality was calculated as the square root of Simpson's diversity index over productive rearrangements. TCRdb obtained this table from immuneACCESS and retained in-frame rearrangements with V and J assigned. These tables miss some clones; where compared with another copy, unresolved V genes account for less than half of the shortfall, and the remainder is unexplained. The V and J calls and clone size come from that table; D and trimming were worked out from the DNA. Within this sample are a few hundred thousand clones, with 80% to 90% of them counted one time only. The ten largest make up around 2.2% of the sample.

This sample is part of a study of blood T cell repertoires in COVID-19 (TCRdb year 2020). Study-level background: Collaborator samples came from the United States, Italy and Spain and covered acute and convalescent phases of COVID-19. The prospective study material was composed of cDNA or gDNA derived from T cells, B-cell-depleted T cells, or PBMCs. The samples were drawn from the first 160 participants of the ongoing ImmuneRACE study and from 950 to 1,500 subjects provided by 6 global collaborators. Deeply sampled blood TCRbeta repertoires from subjects exposed to, actively infected with, or recovered from COVID-19 were included in the dataset. The repertoires were released in a freely available public database intended as a resource for research on the immune response to SARS-CoV-2. Where available, HLA class I and class II types were taken from metadata supplied by the sample provider and were not determined by assay-based typing. Sample metadata almost always included a de-identified subject ID, COVID-19 status, age in years and sex. Study-wide conclusions, independent of this receptor: The quantity of clinical and demographic metadata differed by source and by participant and was supplied without curation.

Recombination linked TRBV27 to TRBJ2-7, and the D gene may be TRBD1, 6 bases matching. The sample comprised PBMCs or T cells enriched from blood (not recorded which). This clonotype originated in a man aged 25 to 40 who had recovered from COVID-19. The nucleotide sequence reads as follows: TGTGCCAGCAGTTTAGGCCGGGACATCCGGACCTACGAGCAGTACTTC. This gives the protein CASSLGRDIRTYEQYF.